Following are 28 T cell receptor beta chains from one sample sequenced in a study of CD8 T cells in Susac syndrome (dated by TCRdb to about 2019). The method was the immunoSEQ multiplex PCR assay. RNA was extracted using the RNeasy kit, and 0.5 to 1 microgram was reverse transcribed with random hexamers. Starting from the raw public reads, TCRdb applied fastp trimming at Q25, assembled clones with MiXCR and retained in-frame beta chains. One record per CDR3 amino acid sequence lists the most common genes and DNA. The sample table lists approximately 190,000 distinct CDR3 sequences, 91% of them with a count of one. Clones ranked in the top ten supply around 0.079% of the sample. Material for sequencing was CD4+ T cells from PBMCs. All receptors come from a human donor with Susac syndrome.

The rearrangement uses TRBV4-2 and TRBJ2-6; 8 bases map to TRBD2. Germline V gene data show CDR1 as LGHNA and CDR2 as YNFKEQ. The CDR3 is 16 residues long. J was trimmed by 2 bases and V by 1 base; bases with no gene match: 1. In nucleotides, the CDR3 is TGTGCCAGCAGCCAAGCGGGAGGGGCTGGGGCCAACGTCCTGACTTTC. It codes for CASSQAGGAGANVLTF.

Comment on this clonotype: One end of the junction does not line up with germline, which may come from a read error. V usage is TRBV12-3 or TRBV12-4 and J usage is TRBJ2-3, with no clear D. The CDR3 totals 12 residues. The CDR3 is CASSYYTDTQFF. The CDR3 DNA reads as TGTGCCAGCAGTTATTACACAGATACGCAGTTTTTT.

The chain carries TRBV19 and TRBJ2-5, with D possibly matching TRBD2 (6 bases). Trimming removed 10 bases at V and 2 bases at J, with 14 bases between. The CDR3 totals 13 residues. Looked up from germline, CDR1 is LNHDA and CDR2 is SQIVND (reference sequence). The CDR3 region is CATHPAGQETQYF. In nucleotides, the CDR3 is TGTGCCACCCACCCGGCGGGGCAAGAGACCCAGTACTTC.

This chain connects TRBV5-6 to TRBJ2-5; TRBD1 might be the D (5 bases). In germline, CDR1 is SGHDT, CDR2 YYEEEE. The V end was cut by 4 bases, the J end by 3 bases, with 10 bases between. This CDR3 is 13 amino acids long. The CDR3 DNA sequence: TGTGCCAGCAGCCATCAGGGTAAAGAGACCCAGTACTTC. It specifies CASSHQGKETQYF.

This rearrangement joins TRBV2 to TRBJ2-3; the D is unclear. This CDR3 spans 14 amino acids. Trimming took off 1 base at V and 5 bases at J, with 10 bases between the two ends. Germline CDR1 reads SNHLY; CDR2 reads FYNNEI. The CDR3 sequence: CASSEGTHRDTQYF. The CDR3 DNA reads TGTGCCAGCAGTGAAGGAACACATAGAGATACGCAGTATTTT. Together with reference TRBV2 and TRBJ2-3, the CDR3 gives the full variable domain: EPEVTQTPSHQVTQMGQEVILRCVPISNHLYFYWYRQILGQKVEFLVSFYNNEISEKSEIFDDQFSVERPDGSNFTLKIRSTKLEDSAMYFCASSEGTHRDTQYFGPGTRLTVL.

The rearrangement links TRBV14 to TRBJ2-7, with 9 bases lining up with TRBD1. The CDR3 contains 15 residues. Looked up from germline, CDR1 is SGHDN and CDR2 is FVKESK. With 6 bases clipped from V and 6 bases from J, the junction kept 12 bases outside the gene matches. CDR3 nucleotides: TGTGCCAGCAGTTCCCTCGGACAGGGGTTTTCCGAGCAGTACTTC. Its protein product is CASSSLGQGFSEQYF.

CDR3 sequence: CASTKEETQYF. The CDR3 DNA is TGCGCCAGCACGAAGGAAGAGACCCAGTACTTC. The chain combines TRBV5-1 with TRBJ2-5; D call uncertain. V gave up 6 bases and J gave up 3 bases, with 6 bases separating them. Germline V CDR1 and CDR2: SGHRS, YFSETQ. CDR3 length equals 11 residues.

The CDR3 DNA follows: TGTGCCACCACACGGACCCCAGATGGCTATGGCTACACCTTC. Its protein is CATTRTPDGYGYTF. This rearrangement joins TRBV12-3 or TRBV12-4 to TRBJ1-2; D is unclear. The CDR3 length is 14 residues. V was pared by 10 bases and J by 4 bases, with 19 bases between.

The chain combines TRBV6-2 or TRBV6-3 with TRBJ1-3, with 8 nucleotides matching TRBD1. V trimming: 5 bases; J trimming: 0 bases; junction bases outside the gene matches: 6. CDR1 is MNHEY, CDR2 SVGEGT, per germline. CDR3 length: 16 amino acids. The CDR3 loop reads CASSGDRSTSGNTIYF. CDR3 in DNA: TGTGCCAGCAGTGGGGACAGGTCAACCTCTGGAAACACCATATATTTT.

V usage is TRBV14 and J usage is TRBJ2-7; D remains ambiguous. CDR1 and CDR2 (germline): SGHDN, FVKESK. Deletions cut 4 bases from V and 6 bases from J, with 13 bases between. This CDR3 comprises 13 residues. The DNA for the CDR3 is TGTGCCAGCAGCCTCCAGCGCCTCGGCGAGCAGTACTTC. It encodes CASSLQRLGEQYF.

CDR3 coding DNA: TGTGCCAGCAGCTGGTGGACAGGGGCGAACAATCAGCCCCAGCATTTT. Protein product: CASSWWTGANNQPQHF. This chain joins TRBV5-8 and TRBJ1-5; TRBD1 aligns across 9 bases. This CDR3 comprises 16 residues. Germline V gene lookup returns CDR1 SGHTS and CDR2 YDEGEE. The V gene end was trimmed by 3 bases and the J gene end by 3 bases; junction bases not matched to a gene: 7.

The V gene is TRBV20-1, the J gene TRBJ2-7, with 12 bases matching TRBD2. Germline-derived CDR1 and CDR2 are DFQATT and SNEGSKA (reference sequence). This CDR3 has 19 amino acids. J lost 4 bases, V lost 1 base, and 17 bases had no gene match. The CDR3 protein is CSARGVGRASGRAGYEQYF. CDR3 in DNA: TGCAGTGCTAGAGGGGTTGGACGGGCTAGCGGGAGGGCCGGGTACGAGCAGTACTTC.

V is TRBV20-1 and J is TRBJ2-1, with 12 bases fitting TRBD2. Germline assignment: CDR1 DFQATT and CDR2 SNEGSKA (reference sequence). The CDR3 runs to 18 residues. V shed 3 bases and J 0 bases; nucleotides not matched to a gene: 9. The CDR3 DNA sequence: TGCAGTGCTAGTTTGCGGCTAGCGGGAGGGAGCTCCTACAATGAGCAGTTCTTC. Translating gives CSASLRLAGGSSYNEQFF.

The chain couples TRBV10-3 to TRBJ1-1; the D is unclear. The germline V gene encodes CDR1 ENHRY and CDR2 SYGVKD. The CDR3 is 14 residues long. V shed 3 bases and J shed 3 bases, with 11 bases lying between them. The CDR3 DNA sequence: TGTGCCATCAGTGAAAGGAAGGGTTACACTGAAGCTTTCTTT. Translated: CAISERKGYTEAFF.

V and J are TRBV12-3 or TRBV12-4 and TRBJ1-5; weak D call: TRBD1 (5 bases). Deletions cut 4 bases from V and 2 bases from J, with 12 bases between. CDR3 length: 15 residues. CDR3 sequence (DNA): TGTGCCAGCAGTTGGGGGACTGTTGGCAATCAGCCCCAGCATTTT. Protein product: CASSWGTVGNQPQHF.

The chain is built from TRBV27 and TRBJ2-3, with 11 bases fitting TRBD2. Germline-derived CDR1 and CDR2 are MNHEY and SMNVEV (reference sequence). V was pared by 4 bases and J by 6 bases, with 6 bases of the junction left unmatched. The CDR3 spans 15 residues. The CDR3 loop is CASSSLAGVGDTQYF. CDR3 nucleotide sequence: TGTGCCAGCAGTTCACTAGCGGGGGTAGGGGATACGCAGTATTTT.

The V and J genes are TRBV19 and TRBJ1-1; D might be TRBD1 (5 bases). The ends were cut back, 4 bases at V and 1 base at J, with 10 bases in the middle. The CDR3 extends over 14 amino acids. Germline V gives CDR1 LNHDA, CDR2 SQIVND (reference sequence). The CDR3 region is CASSTRQQNTEAFF. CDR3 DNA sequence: TGTGCCAGTAGTACGCGACAGCAGAACACTGAAGCTTTCTTT.

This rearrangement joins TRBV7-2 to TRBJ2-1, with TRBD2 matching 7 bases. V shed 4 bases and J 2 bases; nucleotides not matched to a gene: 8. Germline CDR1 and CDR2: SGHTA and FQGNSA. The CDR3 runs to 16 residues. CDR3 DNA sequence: TGTGCCAGCAGCTCTGTGGGACGGGGGGCCTACAATGAGCAGTTCTTC. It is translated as CASSSVGRGAYNEQFF.

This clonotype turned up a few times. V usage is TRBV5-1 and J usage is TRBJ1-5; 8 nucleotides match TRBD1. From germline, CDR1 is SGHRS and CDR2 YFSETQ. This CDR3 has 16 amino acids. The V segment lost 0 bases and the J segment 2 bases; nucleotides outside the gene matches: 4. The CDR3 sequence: CASSLEPGQGNQPQHF. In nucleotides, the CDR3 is TGCGCCAGCAGCTTGGAGCCGGGACAGGGCAATCAGCCCCAGCATTTT.

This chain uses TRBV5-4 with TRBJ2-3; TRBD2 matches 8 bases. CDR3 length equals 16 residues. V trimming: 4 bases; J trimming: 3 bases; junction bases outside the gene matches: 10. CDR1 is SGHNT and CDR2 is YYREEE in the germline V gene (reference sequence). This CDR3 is CASSPRGGQLTDTQYF. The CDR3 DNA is TGTGCCAGCAGCCCCCGGGGGGGGCAGCTAACAGATACGCAGTATTTT.

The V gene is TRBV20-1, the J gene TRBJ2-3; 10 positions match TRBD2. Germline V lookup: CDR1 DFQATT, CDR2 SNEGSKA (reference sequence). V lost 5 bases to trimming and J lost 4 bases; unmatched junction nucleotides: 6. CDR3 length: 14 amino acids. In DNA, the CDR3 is TGCAGTGCTCAGCTAGCGGGAGAGGCAGATACGCAGTATTTT. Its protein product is CSAQLAGEADTQYF.

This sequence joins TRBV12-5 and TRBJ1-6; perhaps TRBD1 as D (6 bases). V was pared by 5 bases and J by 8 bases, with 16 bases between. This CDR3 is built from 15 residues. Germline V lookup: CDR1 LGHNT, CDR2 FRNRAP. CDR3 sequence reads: CASGLQGSQDSPLHF. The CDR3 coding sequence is TGTGCTAGTGGTCTTCAGGGGTCCCAGGATTCACCCCTCCACTTT.

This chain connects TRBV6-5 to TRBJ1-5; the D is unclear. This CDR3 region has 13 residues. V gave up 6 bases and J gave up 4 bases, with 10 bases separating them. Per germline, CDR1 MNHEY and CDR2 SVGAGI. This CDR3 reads CASSSQWNQPQHF. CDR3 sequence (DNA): TGTGCCAGCAGCTCCCAATGGAATCAGCCCCAGCATTTT.

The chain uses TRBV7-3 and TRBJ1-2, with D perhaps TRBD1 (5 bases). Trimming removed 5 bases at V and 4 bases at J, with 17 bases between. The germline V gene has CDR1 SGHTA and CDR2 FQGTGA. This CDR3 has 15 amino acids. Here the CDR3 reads CASSPSPGPAYGYTF. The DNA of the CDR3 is TGTGCCAGCAGCCCCTCACCGGGACCGGCCTATGGCTACACCTTC.

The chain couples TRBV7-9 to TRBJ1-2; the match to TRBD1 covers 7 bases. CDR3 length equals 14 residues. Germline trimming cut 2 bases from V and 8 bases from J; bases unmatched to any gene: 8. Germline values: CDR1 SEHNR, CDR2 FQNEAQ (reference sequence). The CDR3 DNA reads TGTGCCAGCAGCTTATTTCGACAGGGTGGAGGCTACACCTTC. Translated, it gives CASSLFRQGGGYTF. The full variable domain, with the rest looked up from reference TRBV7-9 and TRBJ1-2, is DTGVSQNPRHKITKRGQNVTFRCDPISEHNRLYWYRQTLGQGPEFLTYFQNEAQLEKSRLLSDRFSAERPKGSFSTLEIQRTEQGDSAMYLCASSLFRQGGGYTFGSGTRLTVV.

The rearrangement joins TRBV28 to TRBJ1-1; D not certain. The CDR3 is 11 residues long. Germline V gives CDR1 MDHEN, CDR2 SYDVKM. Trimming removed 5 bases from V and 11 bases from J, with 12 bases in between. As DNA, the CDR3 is TGTGCCAGCAGTCGACCGCCCCGGGCTTTCTTT. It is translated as CASSRPPRAFF.

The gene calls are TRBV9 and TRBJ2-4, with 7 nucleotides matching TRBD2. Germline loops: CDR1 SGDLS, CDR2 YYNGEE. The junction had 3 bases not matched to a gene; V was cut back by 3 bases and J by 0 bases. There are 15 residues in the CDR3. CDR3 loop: CASSDGGVAKNIQYF. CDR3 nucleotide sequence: TGTGCCAGCAGCGATGGGGGGGTAGCCAAAAACATTCAGTACTTC. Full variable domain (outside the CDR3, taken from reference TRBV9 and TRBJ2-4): DSGVTQTPKHLITATGQRVTLRCSPRSGDLSVYWYQQSLDQGLQFLIQYYNGEERAKGNILERFSAQQFPDLHSELNLSSLELGDSALYFCASSDGGVAKNIQYFGAGTRLSVL.

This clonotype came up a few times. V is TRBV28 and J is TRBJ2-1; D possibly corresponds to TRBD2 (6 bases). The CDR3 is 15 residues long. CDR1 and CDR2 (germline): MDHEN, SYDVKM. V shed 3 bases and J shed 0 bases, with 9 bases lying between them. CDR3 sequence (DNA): TGTGCCAGCAGTTTTCGGGGGAGCTCCTACAATGAGCAGTTCTTC. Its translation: CASSFRGSSYNEQFF.